This is a list of T cell receptor beta chains from one sample in a study of CD8+ T cells in alopecia areata. The data were produced by immunoSEQ multiplex PCR, yet TCRdb's version contains in-frame clones alone and is incomplete. The repertoire holds 110,000 or so clones, around 58% seen once, with 25% to 30% in the top ten. This specimen was CD8+ T cells sorted from blood, taken at week 4, from a patient treated with tofacitinib. These receptors all stem from a human donor with alopecia areata. Each CDR3 is given with its conserved first and last residue. A D gene is named only where the DNA matches it firmly. Not every row has a clone size; where given, it reads once, few, many or a size class.

clone_size j_call v_call d_call cdr3_aa cdr3_nt
NA TRBJ2-1 TRBV15 NA CATSRVRHNEQFF TGTGCCACCAGCAGAGTTAGACACAATGAGCAGTTCTTC
NA TRBJ1-2 TRBV19 NA CASSANRVGYTF TGTGCCAGTAGTGCGAACAGGGTTGGCTACACCTTC
NA TRBJ2-5 TRBV6-5 TRBD1 CASSPLDRAKETQYF TGTGCCAGCAGTCCTCTCGACAGGGCGAAAGAGACCCAGTACTTC
NA TRBJ1-2 TRBV4-1 NA CASSQDMGPGYTF TGCGCCAGCAGCCAAGATATGGGACCTGGCTACACCTTC
NA TRBJ1-1 TRBV29-1 NA CSGDQGPEAFF TGCAGCGGGGATCAGGGGCCTGAAGCTTTCTTT
NA TRBJ1-1 TRBV19 NA CASTAFGGGGAFF TGTGCCAGTACCGCCTTTGGGGGTGGGGGAGCTTTCTTT
NA TRBJ2-5 TRBV30 TRBD2 CAWNTGTSGEETQYF TGTGCCTGGAACACGGGGACTAGCGGGGAAGAGACCCAGTACTTC
few TRBJ2-3 TRBV29-1 NA CSVLGARTDTQYF TGCAGCGTTTTGGGGGCTAGGACAGATACGCAGTATTTT
few TRBJ2-4 TRBV15 NA CATSRTELAKNIQYF TGTGCCACCAGCAGAACAGAACTAGCCAAAAACATTCAGTACTTC
NA TRBJ1-2 TRBV29-1 NA CSVERQAVGYTF TGCAGCGTTGAGCGACAGGCCGTTGGCTACACCTTC
NA TRBJ2-5 TRBV4-3 TRBD1 CASSQDRGTGQRETQYF TGCGCCAGCAGCCAAGATCGCGGGACAGGACAACGAGAGACCCAGTACTTC
NA TRBJ2-7 TRBV30 TRBD1 CAWSTQGAMPYF TGTGCCTGGAGTACACAGGGGGCTATGCCGTACTTC
NA TRBJ2-1 TRBV30 NA CAWSPGATNEQFF TGTGCCTGGAGTCCAGGGGCCACAAATGAGCAGTTCTTC
NA TRBJ2-3 TRBV30 TRBD1 CACRPGGSTDTQYF TGTGCCTGCCGGCCAGGGGGTTCCACAGATACGCAGTATTTT
NA TRBJ1-2 TRBV18 NA CASFTQGSDYGYTF TGTGCCAGCTTTACACAGGGAAGCGACTATGGCTACACCTTC
NA TRBJ1-5 TRBV15 NA CATSGRDLPRQPQHF TGTGCCACCAGCGGCCGGGATTTGCCAAGACAGCCCCAGCATTTT
NA TRBJ2-6 TRBV4-3 NA CASSQDDRGTGANVLTF TGCGCCAGCAGCCAAGACGACCGCGGTACAGGGGCCAACGTCCTGACTTTC
once TRBJ2-3 TRBV27 NA CASSWPVGRQNTDTQYF TGTGCCAGCAGTTGGCCGGTGGGACGGCAGAACACAGATACGCAGTATTTT
NA TRBJ2-7 TRBV27 TRBD1 CASSRTGSSEQYF TGTGCCAGCAGTCGGACAGGGTCAAGCGAGCAGTACTTC
NA TRBJ1-1 TRBV5-6 NA CASSLGTEAFF TGTGCCAGCAGCTTGGGCACTGAAGCTTTCTTT
few TRBJ2-7 TRBV14 NA CASSQDSYEQYF TGTGCCAGCAGCCAGGATTCCTACGAGCAGTACTTC
NA TRBJ2-3 TRBV27 TRBD2 CASSLLAGGDTDTQYF TGTGCCAGCAGTTTGCTAGCGGGGGGGGACACAGATACGCAGTATTTT
NA TRBJ2-2 TRBV10-3 TRBD1 CAISRTRDRDNTGELFF TGTGCCATCAGCCGCACCCGGGACAGGGATAACACCGGGGAGCTGTTTTTT
NA TRBJ2-7 TRBV29-1 NA CSARGSGSYEQYF TGCAGCGCCAGGGGTAGTGGATCCTACGAGCAGTACTTC
NA TRBJ2-3 TRBV27 NA CASSFQGSTDTQYF TGTGCCAGCAGTTTCCAGGGTAGCACAGATACGCAGTATTTT
few TRBJ2-7 TRBV6-1 TRBD2 CASSELAGGPGEQYF TGTGCCAGCAGTGAACTAGCGGGGGGCCCGGGCGAGCAGTACTTC
few TRBJ1-5 TRBV6-1 TRBD1 CASSEATGQGYQPQHF TGTGCCAGCAGTGAAGCCACCGGACAGGGGTATCAGCCCCAGCATTTT
NA TRBJ2-7 TRBV30 NA CAWSVTAPNEQYF TGTGCCTGGAGTGTGACGGCCCCTAACGAGCAGTACTTC
NA TRBJ2-2 TRBV7-2 NA CASSLGFSGELFF TGTGCCAGCAGCTTAGGTTTCAGCGGGGAGCTGTTTTTT
NA TRBJ2-1 TRBV19 NA CASSIDRATESYNEQFF TGTGCCAGTAGTATAGATCGGGCTACCGAATCCTACAATGAGCAGTTCTTC
NA TRBJ1-2 TRBV30 NA CAWSVGEGYGYTF TGTGCCTGGAGTGTCGGAGAGGGCTATGGCTACACCTTC
NA TRBJ2-7 TRBV27 TRBD2 CASSLSLPGLWLYEQYF TGTGCCAGCAGTTTATCGTTGCCGGGACTATGGCTCTACGAGCAGTACTTC
few TRBJ1-2 TRBV29-1 TRBD1 CSVPQGVGTGF TGCAGCGTCCCTCAGGGGGTTGGTACAGGCTTC
few TRBJ1-1 TRBV29-1 NA CSVVEAPEAFF TGCAGCGTTGTGGAGGCTCCTGAAGCTTTCTTT
NA TRBJ1-2 TRBV29-1 NA CSVDRGDGYTF TGCAGCGTTGATCGCGGCGATGGCTACACCTTC
NA TRBJ2-7 TRBV29-1 NA CSGRDPSSYEQYF TGCAGCGGCCGGGACCCAAGCTCCTACGAGCAGTACTTC
NA TRBJ2-7 TRBV7-9 NA CASSYPPQGDEQYF TGTGCCAGCAGCTATCCCCCCCAGGGTGACGAGCAGTACTTC
NA TRBJ2-3 TRBV30 NA CAWSSDHTDTQYF TGTGCCTGGAGTTCGGACCACACAGATACGCAGTATTTT
NA TRBJ2-2 TRBV29-1 NA CSVPHSAGELFF TGCAGCGTGCCCCACAGCGCCGGGGAGCTGTTTTTT
NA TRBJ2-1 TRBV4-2 TRBD2 CASSLSGAPNEQFF TGTGCCAGCAGCCTTAGCGGGGCCCCCAATGAGCAGTTCTTC